One and the same sample provided the 25 T cell receptor beta chains below, sequenced in a study of blood T cell repertoires in COVID-19. The data were produced by immunoSEQ multiplex PCR, yet TCRdb's version contains in-frame clones alone and is incomplete. The table includes about 180,000 clones, around 83% detected once. Sequencing used peripheral blood. These receptors were obtained from a woman between 70 and 85 years old with COVID-19, enrolled during active disease.

This chain uses TRBV2 with TRBJ1-1; D remains unclear. Trimming cost V 7 bases and J 8 bases, with 20 bases left between them. Germline V gene data show CDR1 as SNHLY and CDR2 as FYNNEI. The CDR3 contains 14 residues. The CDR3: CASTKERDAYEAFF. The DNA for the CDR3 is TGTGCCAGCACCAAGGAGAGAGATGCCTACGAAGCTTTCTTT.

V gene TRBV19 combines with J gene TRBJ2-5, with 9 bases that match TRBD2. CDR1 is LNHDA and CDR2 is SQIVND in the germline V gene (reference sequence). After removal of 3 bases from V and 8 bases from J, the junction contained 10 bases not matched to a gene. This CDR3 is 15 amino acids long. Here the CDR3 reads CASSILAGGPSTQYF. CDR3 nucleotides: TGTGCCAGTAGTATTCTGGCGGGAGGGCCCAGTACCCAGTACTTC. The entire variable domain, with the rest obtained from reference TRBV19 and TRBJ2-5, is as follows: DGGITQSPKYLFRKEGQNVTLSCEQNLNHDAMYWYRQDPGQGLRLIYYSQIVNDFQKGDIAEGYSVSREKKESFPLTVTSAQKNPTAFYLCASSILAGGPSTQYFGPGTRLLVL.

The chain couples TRBV28 to TRBJ1-6; 10 bases are a match to TRBD1. With V trimmed by 5 bases and J by 7 bases, 8 bases remained unmatched. The germline V gene has CDR1 MDHEN and CDR2 SYDVKM. This CDR3 comprises 16 residues. The CDR3 coding sequence is TGTGCCAGCAGTATCAGACAGGGGGCGCGGAATTCACCCCTCCACTTT. Protein product: CASSIRQGARNSPLHF.

The CDR3 is CASSPRGQGTPWNEQFF. The CDR3 bases are TGTGCCAGTAGTCCCAGGGGACAGGGAACTCCCTGGAATGAGCAGTTCTTC. The chain couples TRBV19 to TRBJ2-1; TRBD1 agrees at 9 bases. The CDR3 covers 17 residues. In germline, CDR1 is LNHDA, CDR2 SQIVND (reference sequence). With V trimmed by 5 bases and J by 7 bases, 15 bases remained unmatched.

This clone was recorded many times. This rearrangement joins TRBV7-9 to TRBJ2-6; D is perhaps TRBD1 (6 bases). The CDR3 runs to 18 residues. Germline lookup yields CDR1 SEHNR and CDR2 FQNEAQ (reference sequence). Trimming took 6 bases from V and 0 from J, leaving 18 bases between them. The CDR3 reads CASSPSPGAGSGANVLTF. The CDR3, as DNA: TGTGCCAGCAGTCCTAGCCCAGGGGCGGGCTCTGGGGCCAACGTCCTGACTTTC.

This chain joins TRBV5-6 and TRBJ2-1, with 9 bases lining up with TRBD2. Trimming removed 0 bases from V and 4 bases from J; junction bases left unmatched: 2. The CDR3 is made up of 15 amino acids. CDR1 and CDR2 (germline): SGHDT, YYEEEE. CDR3 nucleotide sequence: TGTGCCAGCAGCTTGGGTCTAGCGGGATACAATGAGCAGTTCTTC. This gives the protein CASSLGLAGYNEQFF.

The V call is TRBV19, the J call TRBJ2-7; a weak D match, TRBD2 (5 bases). With 6 bases removed from V and 3 bases from J, the gap between germline ends came to 12 bases. The CDR3 covers 13 residues. Germline CDR1 LNHDA, CDR2 SQIVND (reference sequence). The DNA of the CDR3 is TGTGCCAGTAGAGAACGGGAATTCTACGAGCAGTACTTC. It codes for CASREREFYEQYF.

The J gene is TRBJ1-1, the V gene TRBV6-2 or TRBV6-3; 9 positions match TRBD1. This CDR3 contains 15 residues. Losses at the gene ends were 4 bases for V and 6 bases for J; bases not matched to a gene: 9. Germline loops: CDR1 MNHEY, CDR2 SVGEGT. The CDR3 loop reads CASSSLWTGDAEAFF. Here the CDR3 DNA reads TGTGCCAGCAGTTCCCTCTGGACAGGGGATGCTGAAGCTTTCTTT.

This clone showed up just a few times. The rearrangement links TRBV4-3 to TRBJ2-2; 7 bases match TRBD1. Germline values: CDR1 LGHNA, CDR2 YSLEER. The CDR3 has 16 residues. The trim removed 1 base at V and 4 bases at J, leaving 6 bases unmatched. CDR3 loop: CASSQGTGSATGELFF. In DNA form, the CDR3 reads TGCGCCAGCAGCCAAGGGACAGGTTCAGCCACCGGGGAGCTGTTTTTT.

Here the CDR3 DNA reads TGTGCCAGCTCGCCTCAAACGGTATCCCACAATGAGCAGTTCTTC. Translated, it gives CASSPQTVSHNEQFF. The rearrangement uses TRBV18 and TRBJ2-1; unclear D gene. This CDR3 is built from 15 residues. V dropped 6 bases and J dropped 5 bases, with 17 bases sitting between them. Germline CDR1 is KGHSH and CDR2 is LQKENI.

The rearrangement joins TRBV2 to TRBJ1-2; D possibly corresponds to TRBD1 (5 bases). The CDR3 totals 13 residues. Trimming stripped 7 bases from V and 4 bases from J, with 13 bases between. Per germline, CDR1 SNHLY and CDR2 FYNNEI. DNA for the CDR3: TGTGCCAGCAAGATGGGGGGTAGCTATGGCTACACCTTC. Its translation: CASKMGGSYGYTF.

The chain carries TRBV19 and TRBJ2-3; D perhaps matches TRBD2 (5 bases). The CDR3 extends over 17 amino acids. The germline CDR1 and CDR2 sequences are LNHDA and SQIVND (reference sequence). Trimming removed 8 bases at V and 3 bases at J, with 24 bases between. CDR3 bases: TGTGCCAGTCCCACGGCCAGAGACCCCCGAGGGACAGATACGCAGTATTTT. Translation gives CASPTARDPRGTDTQYF.

The J gene is TRBJ2-3, the V gene TRBV7-9, with D possibly being TRBD2 (5 bases). CDR1 is SEHNR, CDR2 FQNEAQ, per germline (reference sequence). The CDR3 has 13 amino acids. V lost 2 bases and J lost 8, with 11 bases in between. CDR3 sequence: CASSLYRGGTQYF. CDR3 in DNA: TGTGCCAGCAGCTTATACCGTGGAGGTACGCAGTATTTT.

The rearrangement uses TRBV6-8 and TRBJ2-7; 9 positions match TRBD2. V gave up 2 bases and J gave up 1 base; unmatched junction bases: 12. Germline V gene lookup returns CDR1 MNHGY and CDR2 SAAAGT. The CDR3 length is 18 residues. The CDR3: CASSYPDTAGGLSYEQYF. CDR3 in DNA: TGTGCCAGCAGTTACCCCGACACAGCGGGAGGCCTATCCTACGAGCAGTACTTC.

The chain links TRBV24-1 to TRBJ2-7; 9 bases agree with TRBD1. V shed 4 bases and J 6 bases; nucleotides not matched to a gene: 6. Germline CDR1 is KGHDR and CDR2 is SFDVKD. The CDR3 is made up of 14 amino acids. The CDR3 spells CATSDSGQGFEQYF. CDR3 bases: TGTGCCACCAGTGACTCTGGACAGGGGTTCGAGCAGTACTTC.

The V and J genes are TRBV5-1 and TRBJ2-7; D gene ambiguous. Trimming cost V 4 bases and J 3 bases, with 11 bases left between them. There are 13 residues in the CDR3. Germline CDR1 and CDR2: SGHRS and YFSETQ. The CDR3 nucleotides are TGCGCCAGCAGCCCCGGTCAAGTCTACGAGCAGTACTTC. It yields the protein CASSPGQVYEQYF.

This clone was seen a few times. The chain employs TRBV4-2 and TRBJ2-1, with TRBD2 matching 11 bases. CDR3 length equals 16 residues. Germline V gives CDR1 LGHNA, CDR2 YNFKEQ. V lost 0 bases to trimming and J lost 5 bases; unmatched junction nucleotides: 3. CDR3 sequence: CASSQEGTSGHNEQFF. In DNA form, the CDR3 reads TGTGCCAGCAGCCAAGAGGGGACTAGCGGCCACAATGAGCAGTTCTTC.

The chain links TRBV10-3 to TRBJ2-1, with TRBD2 identical over 10 bases. This CDR3 is 16 amino acids long. Looked up from germline, CDR1 is ENHRY and CDR2 is SYGVKD. Germline trimming cut 3 bases from V and 3 bases from J; bases unmatched to any gene: 5. This CDR3 is CAISDSSGSLYNEQFF. DNA for the CDR3: TGTGCCATCAGTGACTCTAGCGGGAGCCTCTACAATGAGCAGTTCTTC.

V gene TRBV28 combines with J gene TRBJ1-2; D is possibly TRBD1 (6 bases). The CDR3 runs to 14 residues. With 2 bases removed from V and 2 bases from J, the gap between germline ends came to 9 bases. Germline CDR1 MDHEN, CDR2 SYDVKM. The DNA of the CDR3 is TGTGCCAGCAGTTTAAGGGGGTCGAACTATGGCTACACCTTC. Translated, it gives CASSLRGSNYGYTF.

The V gene is TRBV7-2, the J gene TRBJ2-3, with TRBD2 identical over 9 bases. The CDR3 is made up of 14 amino acids. The germline gives CDR1 SGHTA, CDR2 FQGNSA. The ends lost 8 bases at V and 0 bases at J; junction bases unmatched: 3. The CDR3 DNA follows: TGTGCCAGCTCGCGGGAGGGAAGCACAGATACGCAGTATTTT. It translates to CASSREGSTDTQYF.

For the CDR3, the DNA is TGCGCCAGCAGCCAAGATATTATGGGACAGGGGAGTAGGGGCTACACCTTC. Protein sequence: CASSQDIMGQGSRGYTF. V gene TRBV4-3 combines with J gene TRBJ1-2; 10 bases fit TRBD1. This CDR3 contains 17 residues. Unmatched junction bases numbered 12, after V lost 0 bases and J lost 8 bases. The germline CDR1 and CDR2 sequences are LGHNA and YSLEER.

The chain joins TRBV9 to TRBJ2-3; 9 nucleotides align to TRBD2. The length of the CDR3 is 17 residues. V lost 4 bases and J lost 4; bases outside the gene matches: 13. CDR1 SGDLS and CDR2 YYNGEE come from the germline V gene. In nucleotides, the CDR3 is TGTGCCAGCAGCCCCCACGGAGCTAGCGGGAAAGCAGATACGCAGTATTTT. It translates to CASSPHGASGKADTQYF.

The V and J genes are TRBV19 and TRBJ2-2, with TRBD2 matching 7 bases. This CDR3 region has 17 residues. Per the germline V gene, CDR1 is LNHDA and CDR2 is SQIVND (reference sequence). With 2 bases clipped from V and 3 bases from J, the junction kept 9 bases outside the gene matches. Here the CDR3 reads CASSIRKASGYTGELFF. Here the CDR3 DNA reads TGTGCCAGTAGTATACGTAAGGCTAGCGGTTACACCGGGGAGCTGTTTTTT.

This clone showed up just once. This chain connects TRBV30 to TRBJ1-3, with TRBD1 matching over 7 bases. This CDR3 contains 13 residues. The V segment lost 3 bases and the J segment 4 bases; nucleotides outside the gene matches: 3. Germline CDR1 GTSNPN, CDR2 SVGIG (reference sequence). Here the CDR3 reads CAWRTGAGNTIYF. Written as DNA, the CDR3 is TGTGCCTGGAGAACAGGGGCCGGAAACACCATATATTTT.

The rearrangement links TRBV6-2 or TRBV6-3 to TRBJ2-7, with 9 bases aligning to TRBD2. The CDR3 spans 15 residues. Germline values: CDR1 MNHEY, CDR2 SVGEGT. V lost 4 bases and J lost 6; bases outside the gene matches: 10. The CDR3, as DNA: TGTGCCAGCAGTTCACCGGGACTAGCTAAATTCGAGCAGTACTTC. As protein: CASSSPGLAKFEQYF.